This entry is about one T cell receptor beta chain. This sample is part of a study of blood T cell repertoires in COVID-19. Study-wide context: In each case, the material was cDNA or gDNA derived from T cells, B-cell-depleted T cells, or PBMCs.

V was clipped by 6 bases and J by 0 bases, with 12 bases between them. Germline V gives CDR1 MNHEY, CDR2 SVGEGT. This CDR3 spans 14 amino acids. Per the study methods: Estimation of nucleated cell counts relied on the amplification of reference gene primers. Repertoires were generated with immunoSEQ multiplex PCR, while TCRdb's copy carries only in-frame clones and drops some. V and J calls plus clone size are reproduced from that table; the DNA served to infer D and trimming. The sample includes some 200,000 clones, around nine tenths seen only once; the top ten take 2.5% to 4%. The material sequenced was peripheral blood. The chain is built from TRBV6-2 or TRBV6-3 and TRBJ2-7; perhaps TRBD2 as D (5 bases). The source of this sequence is a man in his 70s with acute or convalescent COVID-19. The CDR3 is CASSLAGNSYEQYF. Written as DNA, the CDR3 is TGTGCCAGCAGCCTCGCCGGGAACTCCTACGAGCAGTACTTC.